This TCR beta chain emerged from a study of cytomegalovirus exposure and HLA in healthy donors. Study in general: HLA-typed donors were the source of about 90 million unique TCRs held in an early data release. The study's findings and limits: Using the classifier, cytomegalovirus status was reportedly diagnosed with high specificity and sensitivity. Immune exposure information available was restricted to CMV serostatus.

As for this clone: Its antigen is undetermined.

Primers included in the PCR were 60 Vbeta and 13 Jbeta primers. TCRdb's copy holds only in-frame clones and misses some; the assay was immunoSEQ multiplex PCR. The table includes roughly 93,000 clones, around 75% detected once. The V gene lost 3 bases and the J gene lost 2 bases, with 8 bases spanning the gap. CDR3 length: 14 residues. The germline CDR1 and CDR2 sequences are MNHNS and SASEGT. The sequence was obtained from a man aged 18 to 30 in good health and CMV-seropositive. Source material: PBMCs. This rearrangement joins TRBV6-1 to TRBJ1-5; TRBD1 is a possible D gene (5 bases). The CDR3 nucleotides are TGTGCCAGCAGTGAGGGGGGAGGCAATCAGCCCCAGCATTTT. Its protein is CASSEGGGNQPQHF.